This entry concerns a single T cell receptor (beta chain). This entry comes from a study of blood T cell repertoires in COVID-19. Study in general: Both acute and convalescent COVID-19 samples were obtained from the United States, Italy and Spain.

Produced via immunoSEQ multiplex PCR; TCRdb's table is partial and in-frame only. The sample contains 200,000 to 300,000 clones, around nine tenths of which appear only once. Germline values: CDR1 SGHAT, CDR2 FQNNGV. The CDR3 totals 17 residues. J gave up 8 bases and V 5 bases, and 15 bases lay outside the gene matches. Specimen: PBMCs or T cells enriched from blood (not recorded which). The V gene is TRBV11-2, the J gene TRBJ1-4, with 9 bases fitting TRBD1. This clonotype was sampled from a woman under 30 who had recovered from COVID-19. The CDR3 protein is CASSLWTGVEVGEKLFF. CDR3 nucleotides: TGTGCCAGCAGCCTATGGACAGGGGTAGAAGTTGGCGAAAAACTGTTTTTT.